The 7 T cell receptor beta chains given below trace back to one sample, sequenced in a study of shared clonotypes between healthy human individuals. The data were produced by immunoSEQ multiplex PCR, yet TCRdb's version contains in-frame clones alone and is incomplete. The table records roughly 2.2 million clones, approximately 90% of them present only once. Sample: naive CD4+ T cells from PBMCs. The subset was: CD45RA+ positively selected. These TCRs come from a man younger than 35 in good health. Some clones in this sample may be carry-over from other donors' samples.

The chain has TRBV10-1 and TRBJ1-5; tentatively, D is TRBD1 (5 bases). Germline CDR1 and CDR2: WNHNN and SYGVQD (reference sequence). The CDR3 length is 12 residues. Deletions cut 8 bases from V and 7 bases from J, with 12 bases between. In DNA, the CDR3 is TGCGCCAGCGGCGACAGTCCCCAGCCCCAGCATTTT. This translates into CASGDSPQPQHF.

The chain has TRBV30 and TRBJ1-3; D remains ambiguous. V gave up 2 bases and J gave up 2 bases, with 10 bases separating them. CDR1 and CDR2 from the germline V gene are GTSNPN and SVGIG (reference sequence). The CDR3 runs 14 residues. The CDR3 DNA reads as TGTGCCTGGAGTTCGGGCCTCCCTGGAAACACCATATATTTT. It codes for CAWSSGLPGNTIYF.

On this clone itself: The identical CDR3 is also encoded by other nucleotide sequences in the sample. The DNA for the CDR3 is TGTGCCAGCAGTTTCAGCGGACCCTACGAGCAGTACTTC. As protein: CASSFSGPYEQYF. The J gene is TRBJ2-7, the V gene TRBV28; D possibly corresponds to TRBD2 (5 bases). Germline values: CDR1 MDHEN, CDR2 SYDVKM. The V end was cut by 3 bases, the J end by 2 bases, with 8 bases between. There are 13 residues in the CDR3.

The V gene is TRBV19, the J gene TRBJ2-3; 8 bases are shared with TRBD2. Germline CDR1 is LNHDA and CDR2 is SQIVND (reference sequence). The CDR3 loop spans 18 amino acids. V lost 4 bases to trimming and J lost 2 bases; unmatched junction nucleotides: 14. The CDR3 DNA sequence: TGTGCCAGTAGTACGTCCTTGGGGGCGGGAGGACTCACAGATACGCAGTATTTT. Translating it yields CASSTSLGAGGLTDTQYF.

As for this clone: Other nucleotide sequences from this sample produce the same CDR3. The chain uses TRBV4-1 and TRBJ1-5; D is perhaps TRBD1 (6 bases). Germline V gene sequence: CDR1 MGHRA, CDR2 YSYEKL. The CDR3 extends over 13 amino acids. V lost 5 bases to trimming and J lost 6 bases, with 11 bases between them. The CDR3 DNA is TGCGCCAGCAGCTTACAGGGAACTCAGCCCCAGCATTTT. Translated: CASSLQGTQPQHF.

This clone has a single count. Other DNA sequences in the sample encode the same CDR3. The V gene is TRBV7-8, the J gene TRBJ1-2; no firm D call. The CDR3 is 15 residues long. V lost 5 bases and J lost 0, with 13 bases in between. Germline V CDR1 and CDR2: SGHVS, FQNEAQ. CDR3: CASSPRGRSNYGYTF. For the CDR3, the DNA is TGTGCCAGCAGCCCCCGGGGTAGATCTAACTATGGCTACACCTTC.

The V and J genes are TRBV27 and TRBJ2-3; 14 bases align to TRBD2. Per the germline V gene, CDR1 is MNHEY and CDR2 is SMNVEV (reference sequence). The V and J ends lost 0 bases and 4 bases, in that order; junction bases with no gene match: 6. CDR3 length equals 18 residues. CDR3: CASSLSGLAGGGADTQYF. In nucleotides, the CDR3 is TGTGCCAGCAGTTTATCAGGACTAGCGGGAGGTGGCGCAGATACGCAGTATTTT.